This T cell receptor beta chain was sequenced during a study of cytomegalovirus exposure and HLA in healthy donors. J gave up 3 bases and V 5 bases, and 7 bases lay outside the gene matches. Germline CDR1 LNHDA, CDR2 SQIVND (reference sequence). The CDR3 runs to 15 residues. Using immunoSEQ multiplex PCR, the repertoire was profiled, and TCRdb retains in-frame clones only, with some absent. The table lists 150,000 to 200,000 clones, around 83% of them singletons. Specimen: PBMCs. The chain recombines TRBV19 with TRBJ2-7, with 10 nucleotides matching TRBD1. This receptor was taken from a woman in her 30s in good health and CMV-seropositive. The CDR3 reads CASSPSRTGGYEQYF. The CDR3 DNA reads TGTGCCAGTAGTCCATCCCGGACAGGGGGCTACGAGCAGTACTTC.